This T cell receptor beta chain was profiled in a study of CD8 T cells in Susac syndrome (dated by TCRdb to between 2019 and 2020). For the wider study: Among the sequenced Susac syndrome patients, about six had clinically active disease and eight were in clinical remission. The study used repertoire sequencing to test whether antigen drove CD8+ T cell activation and differentiation in Susac syndrome. At the time of blood withdrawal, Susac syndrome patients were either therapy-naive, taking corticosteroids (with some also receiving IVIg), or on IVIg alone. General conclusions and limits of the study: In patients with Susac syndrome, the CD4+ T cell repertoire showed no detectable clonal expansion. The study acknowledged that relatively few individuals were included in the TCR sequencing and HLA analysis.

RNA was extracted using the RNeasy kit, and roughly 0.45 to 1 ug of the RNA was reverse transcribed with random hexamers. The immunoSEQ multiplex PCR assay, covering 54 Vbeta and 13 Jbeta segments, was used to amplify TCR beta CDR3 regions. PCR amplification bias was corrected by using a synthetic template baseline for primer optimization and computational correction. Regarding the original processing steps: Reads were annotated to V, D and J genes according to IMGT and were analyzed with immunoSEQ Analyzer, with only productive sequences retained. Clonality was calculated as one minus the Shannon entropy normalized by log2 of the number of productive unique sequences. Public and private clones were assessed among the 100 most prevalent clones of each patient and control. Susac-specific clones were defined as absent from healthy and MS cohorts, around 980 published viral clones and other ImmuneACCESS disease sequences. Clones were called with MiXCR by TCRdb after fastp trimmed the public reads at Q25, and only in-frame beta chains were retained. Duplicate CDR3 protein sequences are folded into a single record with the most common DNA and genes. These V and J calls are TCRdb output, not the study's own analysis. The sample profile shows about 180,000 distinct CDR3 sequences; about 96% of them were found once. Of the sample, about 0.12% falls within the top ten clones.

To note about this clonotype: Its antigen is currently not known. The sample holds no much larger clone one base away, and base qualities are not on file.

CDR3 length: 15 amino acids, cysteine to phenylalanine. The only DNA kept is the CDR3, 45 bases in frame from the first base. CDR1 and CDR2 were assigned from the germline V gene as SGHTA and FQGTGA. Clipping removes 5 bases from V and 2 bases from J, with 7 as the unmatched junction base count. Peripheral blood CD8+ and CD4+ T cells from healthy donors, Susac syndrome patients and multiple sclerosis patients were profiled by high-throughput TCR beta sequencing. The Susac syndrome patients fulfilled recently defined diagnostic criteria for either definite or probable disease. Bulk CD8+ and CD4+ T cells were purified by magnetic negative isolation, whereas CD8+ TEMRA cells were enriched by FACS. Blood was drawn into EDTA tubes, processed within 24 hours, and PBMCs were isolated by density gradient centrifugation. PBMCs destined for TCR sequencing were cryopreserved in liquid nitrogen and later thawed in a 37 °C water bath. The sorted or isolated CD4+, CD8+ and CD8+ TEMRA cells had a purity of 90% or higher.

The sample consisted of CD4+ T cells from PBMCs. The rearranged segments are TRBV7-3 and TRBJ2-3, and TRBD1 aligns with 7 junction nucleotides. The TCR was taken from a human donor with Susac syndrome. Here the CDR3 is given as CASSPEQGTTDTQYF. The sequence in DNA is TGTGCCAGCAGCCCCGAACAGGGGACCACAGATACGCAGTATTTT.